The 4 T cell receptor beta chains presented below share a single source sample, sequenced in a study of quantifying T cell responses using KT2 cells. Across the study: RNA was reverse transcribed with TCR alpha and beta constant-region primers.

Each cDNA got a UMI-containing oligo ligated at its 3' end. First-round PCR used about 4 cycles and beta primers RC1.1 and RC1.2 covering TRBC1 and TRBC2. TCRdb used MiXCR to reprocess the UMI-ligation and nested PCR reads, holding one entry per CDR3 protein. Of 52,000 or so distinct CDR3 sequences listed, about 12% are singletons. Sequencing input: PBMCs spiked with cells of the T cell clone KT2. The receptors derive from a human donor.

This clonotype was observed at least ten times. The rearrangement joins TRBV6-1 to TRBJ1-3; D remains ambiguous. V dropped 3 bases and J dropped 1 base, with 10 bases sitting between them. The CDR3 spans 15 residues. CDR1 and CDR2 (germline): MNHNS, SASEGT. The DNA of the CDR3 is TGTGCCAGCAGTGACAGAGGACGGTCTGGAAACACCATATATTTT. Its protein product is CASSDRGRSGNTIYF.

This clonotype turned up a few times. This chain links TRBV6-2 or TRBV6-3 with TRBJ1-1; D uncertain. Germline V gene data show CDR1 as MNHEY and CDR2 as SVGEGT. This CDR3 contains 13 residues. V dropped 2 bases and J dropped 1 base, with 5 bases sitting between them. This chain's CDR3 is CASSYLSNTEAFF. The CDR3 coding sequence is TGTGCCAGCAGTTACCTGTCGAACACTGAAGCTTTCTTT.

This clonotype was counted ten times or more. The chain has TRBV6-5 and TRBJ1-5; the D is unclear. Germline lookup yields CDR1 MNHEY and CDR2 SVGAGI. This CDR3 comprises 13 residues. V dropped 2 bases and J dropped 1 base, with 3 bases sitting between them. The CDR3 coding sequence is TGTGCCAGCAGTTACCGCAGCAATCAGCCCCAGCATTTT. This translates into CASSYRSNQPQHF.

This clonotype was counted between two and nine times. V is TRBV11-2 and J is TRBJ2-7, with D possibly being TRBD1 or TRBD2 (5 bases each). The ends were cut back, 4 bases at V and 6 bases at J, with 16 bases in the middle. The CDR3 consists of 14 residues. The germline CDR1 and CDR2 sequences are SGHAT and FQNNGV. The CDR3 coding sequence is TGTGCCAGCAGCTCCGGGACCGTGTGGATCGAGCAGTACTTC. This translates into CASSSGTVWIEQYF.